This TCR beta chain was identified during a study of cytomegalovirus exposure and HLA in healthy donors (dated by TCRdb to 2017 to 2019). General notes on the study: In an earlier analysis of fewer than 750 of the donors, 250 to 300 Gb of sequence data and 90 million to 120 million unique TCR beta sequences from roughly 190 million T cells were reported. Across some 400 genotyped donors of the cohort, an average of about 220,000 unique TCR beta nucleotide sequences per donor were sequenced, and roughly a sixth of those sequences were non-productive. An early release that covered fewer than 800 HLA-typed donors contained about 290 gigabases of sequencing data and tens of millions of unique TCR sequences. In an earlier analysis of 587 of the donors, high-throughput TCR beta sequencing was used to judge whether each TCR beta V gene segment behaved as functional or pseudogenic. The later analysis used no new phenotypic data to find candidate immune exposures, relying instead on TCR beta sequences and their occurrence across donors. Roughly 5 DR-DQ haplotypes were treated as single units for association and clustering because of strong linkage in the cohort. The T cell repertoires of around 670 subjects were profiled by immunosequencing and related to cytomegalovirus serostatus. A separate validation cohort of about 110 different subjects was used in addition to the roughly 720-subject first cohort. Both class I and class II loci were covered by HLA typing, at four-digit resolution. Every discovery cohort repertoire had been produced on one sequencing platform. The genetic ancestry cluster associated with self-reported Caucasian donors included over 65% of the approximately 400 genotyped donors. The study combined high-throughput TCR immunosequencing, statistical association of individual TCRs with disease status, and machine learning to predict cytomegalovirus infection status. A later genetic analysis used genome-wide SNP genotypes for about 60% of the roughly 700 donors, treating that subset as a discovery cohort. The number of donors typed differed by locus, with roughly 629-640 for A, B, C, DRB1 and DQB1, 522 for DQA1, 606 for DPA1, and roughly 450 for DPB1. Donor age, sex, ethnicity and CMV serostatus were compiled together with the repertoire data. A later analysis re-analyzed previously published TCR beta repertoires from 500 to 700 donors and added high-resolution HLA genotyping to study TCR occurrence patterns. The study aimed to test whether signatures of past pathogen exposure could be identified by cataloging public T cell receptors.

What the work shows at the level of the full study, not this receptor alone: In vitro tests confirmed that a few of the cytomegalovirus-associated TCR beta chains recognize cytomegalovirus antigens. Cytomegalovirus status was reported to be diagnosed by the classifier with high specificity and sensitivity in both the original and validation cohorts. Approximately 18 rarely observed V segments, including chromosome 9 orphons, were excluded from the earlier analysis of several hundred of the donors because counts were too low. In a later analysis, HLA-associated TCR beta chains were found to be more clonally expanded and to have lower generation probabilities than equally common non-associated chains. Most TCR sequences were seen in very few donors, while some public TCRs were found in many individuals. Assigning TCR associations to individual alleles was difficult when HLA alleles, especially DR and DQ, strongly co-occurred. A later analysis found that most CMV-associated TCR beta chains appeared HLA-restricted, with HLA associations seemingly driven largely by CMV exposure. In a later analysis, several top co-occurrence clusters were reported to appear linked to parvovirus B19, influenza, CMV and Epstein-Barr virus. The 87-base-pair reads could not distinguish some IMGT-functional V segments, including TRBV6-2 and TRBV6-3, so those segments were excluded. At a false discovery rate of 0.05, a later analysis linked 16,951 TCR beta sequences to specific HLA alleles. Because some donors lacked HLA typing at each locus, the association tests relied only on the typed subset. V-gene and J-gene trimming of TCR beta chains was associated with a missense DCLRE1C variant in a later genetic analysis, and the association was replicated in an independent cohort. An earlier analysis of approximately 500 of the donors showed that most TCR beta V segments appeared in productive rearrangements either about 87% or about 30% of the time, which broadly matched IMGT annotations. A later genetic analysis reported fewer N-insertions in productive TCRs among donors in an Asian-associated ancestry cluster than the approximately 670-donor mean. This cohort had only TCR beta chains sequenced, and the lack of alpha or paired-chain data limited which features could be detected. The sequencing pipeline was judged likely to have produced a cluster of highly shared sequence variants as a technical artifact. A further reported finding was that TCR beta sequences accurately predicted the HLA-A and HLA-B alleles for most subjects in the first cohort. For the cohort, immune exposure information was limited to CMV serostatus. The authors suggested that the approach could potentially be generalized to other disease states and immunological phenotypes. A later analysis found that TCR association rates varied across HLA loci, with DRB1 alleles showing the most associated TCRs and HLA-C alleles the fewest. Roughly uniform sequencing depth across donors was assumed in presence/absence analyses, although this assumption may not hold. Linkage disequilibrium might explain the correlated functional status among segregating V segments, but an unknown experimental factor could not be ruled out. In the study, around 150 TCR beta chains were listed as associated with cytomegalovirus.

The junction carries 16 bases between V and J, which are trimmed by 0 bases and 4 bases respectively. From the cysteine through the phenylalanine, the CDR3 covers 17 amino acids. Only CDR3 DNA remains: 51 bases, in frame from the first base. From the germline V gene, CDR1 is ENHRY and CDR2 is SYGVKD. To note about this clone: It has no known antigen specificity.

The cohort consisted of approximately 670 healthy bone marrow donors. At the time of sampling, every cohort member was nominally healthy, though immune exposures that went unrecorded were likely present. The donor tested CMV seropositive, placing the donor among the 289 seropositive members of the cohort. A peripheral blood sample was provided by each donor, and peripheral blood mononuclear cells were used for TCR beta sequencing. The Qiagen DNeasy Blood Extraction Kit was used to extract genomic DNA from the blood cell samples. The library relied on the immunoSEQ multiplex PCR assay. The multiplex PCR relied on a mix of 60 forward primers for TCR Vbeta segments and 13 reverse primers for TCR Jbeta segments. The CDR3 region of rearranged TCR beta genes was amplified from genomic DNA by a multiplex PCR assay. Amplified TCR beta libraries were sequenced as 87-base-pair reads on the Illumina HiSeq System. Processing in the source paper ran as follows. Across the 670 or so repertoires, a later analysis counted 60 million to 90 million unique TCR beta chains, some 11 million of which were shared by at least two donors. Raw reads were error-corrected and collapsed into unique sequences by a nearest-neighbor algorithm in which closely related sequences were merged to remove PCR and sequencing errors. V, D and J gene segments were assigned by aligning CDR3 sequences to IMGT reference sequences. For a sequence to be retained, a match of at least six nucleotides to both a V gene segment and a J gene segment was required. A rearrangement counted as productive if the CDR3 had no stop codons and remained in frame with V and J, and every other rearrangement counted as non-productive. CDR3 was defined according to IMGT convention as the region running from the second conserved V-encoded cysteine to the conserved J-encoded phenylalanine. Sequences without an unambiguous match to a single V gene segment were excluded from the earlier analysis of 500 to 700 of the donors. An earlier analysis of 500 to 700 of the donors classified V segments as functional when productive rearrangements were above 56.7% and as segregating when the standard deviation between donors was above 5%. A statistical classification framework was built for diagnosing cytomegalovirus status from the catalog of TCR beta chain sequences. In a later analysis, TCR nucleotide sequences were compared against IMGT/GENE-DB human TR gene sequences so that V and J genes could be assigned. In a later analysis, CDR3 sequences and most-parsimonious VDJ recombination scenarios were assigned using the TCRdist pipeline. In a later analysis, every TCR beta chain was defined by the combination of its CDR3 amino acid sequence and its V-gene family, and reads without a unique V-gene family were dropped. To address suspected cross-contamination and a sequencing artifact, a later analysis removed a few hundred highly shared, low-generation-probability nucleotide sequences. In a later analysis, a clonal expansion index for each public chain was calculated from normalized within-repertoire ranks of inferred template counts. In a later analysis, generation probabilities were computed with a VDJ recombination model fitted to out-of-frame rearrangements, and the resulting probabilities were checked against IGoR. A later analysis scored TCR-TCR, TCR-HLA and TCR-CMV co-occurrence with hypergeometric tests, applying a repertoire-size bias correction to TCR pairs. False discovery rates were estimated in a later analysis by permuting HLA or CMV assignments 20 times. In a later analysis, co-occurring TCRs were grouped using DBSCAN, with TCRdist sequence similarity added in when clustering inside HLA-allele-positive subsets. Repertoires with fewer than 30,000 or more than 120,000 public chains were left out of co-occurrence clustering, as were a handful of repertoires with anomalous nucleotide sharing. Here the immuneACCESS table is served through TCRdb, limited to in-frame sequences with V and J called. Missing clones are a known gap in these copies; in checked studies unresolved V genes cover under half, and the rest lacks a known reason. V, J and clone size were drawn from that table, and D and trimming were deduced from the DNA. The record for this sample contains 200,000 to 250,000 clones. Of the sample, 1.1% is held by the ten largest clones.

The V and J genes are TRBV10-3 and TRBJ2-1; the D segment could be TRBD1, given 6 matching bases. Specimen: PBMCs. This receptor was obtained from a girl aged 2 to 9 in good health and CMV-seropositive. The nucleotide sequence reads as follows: TGTGCCATCAGTGAGTCGATGGGGGCCAACTCTTACAATGAGCAGTTCTTC. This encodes CAISESMGANSYNEQFF.